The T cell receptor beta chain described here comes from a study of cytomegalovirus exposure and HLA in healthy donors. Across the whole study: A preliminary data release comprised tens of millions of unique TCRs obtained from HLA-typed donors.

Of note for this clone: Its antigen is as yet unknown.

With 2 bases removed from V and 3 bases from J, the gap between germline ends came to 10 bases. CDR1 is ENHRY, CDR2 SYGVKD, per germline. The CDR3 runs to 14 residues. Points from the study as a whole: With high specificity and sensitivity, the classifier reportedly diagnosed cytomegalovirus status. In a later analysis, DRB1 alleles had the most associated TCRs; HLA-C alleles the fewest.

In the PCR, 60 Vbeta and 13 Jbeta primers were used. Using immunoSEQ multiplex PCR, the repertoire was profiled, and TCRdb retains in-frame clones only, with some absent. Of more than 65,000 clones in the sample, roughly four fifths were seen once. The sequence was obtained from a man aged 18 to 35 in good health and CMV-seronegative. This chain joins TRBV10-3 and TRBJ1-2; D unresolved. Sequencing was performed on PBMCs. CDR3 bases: TGTGCCATCAGTGAGCTGGGCAGAGACTATGGCTACACCTTC. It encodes CAISELGRDYGYTF.